What follows are 5 T cell receptor beta chains derived from one specimen sequenced in a study of PD-1 blockade in classical Hodgkin lymphoma. Described time point: cycle 4 day 1 (C4D1), after around six weeks of nivolumab. All the patients suffered relapse after autologous stem cell transplantation, and brentuximab vedotin exposure differed. The CD8+ T cells came from thawed PBMCs through magnetic negative selection. Repertoires were generated with immunoSEQ multiplex PCR, while TCRdb's copy carries only in-frame clones and drops some. The table records under 3,000 clones, around 70% of them present only once. The input for sequencing was CD8+ T cells from blood, taken before the fourth cycle of nivolumab. The receptors were gathered from a human donor with classical Hodgkin lymphoma.

This chain joins TRBV18 and TRBJ2-1, with unresolved D. The CDR3 runs 18 residues. The germline V and J ends were trimmed by 2 bases and 0 bases, with 17 bases remaining between them. Germline V gene lookup returns CDR1 KGHSH and CDR2 LQKENI. The CDR3 bases are TGTGCCAGCTCACCAAATACCATATCGGATAGCTCCTACAATGAGCAGTTCTTC. Protein: CASSPNTISDSSYNEQFF.

The rearrangement uses TRBV5-4 and TRBJ2-2; D is possibly TRBD1 or TRBD2 (7 bases each). Germline CDR1 is SGHNT and CDR2 is YYREEE (reference sequence). The CDR3 covers 14 residues. V was cut by 4 bases and J by 4 bases, with 11 bases left in between. CDR3: CASSDREGTGELFF. CDR3 coding DNA: TGTGCCAGCAGCGACAGGGAGGGCACCGGGGAGCTGTTTTTT.

This clone has a handful of counts. The chain couples TRBV28 to TRBJ1-2, with D unresolved. Germline-derived CDR1 and CDR2 are MDHEN and SYDVKM. The CDR3 runs to 15 residues. Trimming shortened V by 4 bases and J by 3 bases, and 15 bases separated the two germline ends. This CDR3 reads CASSSPLDPYYGYTF. The CDR3 DNA follows: TGTGCCAGCAGTTCGCCCTTGGACCCCTACTATGGCTACACCTTC.

This chain connects TRBV2 to TRBJ2-5; TRBD1 agrees at 9 bases. This CDR3 comprises 13 residues. Unmatched junction bases numbered 3, after V lost 6 bases and J lost 4 bases. Germline V CDR1 and CDR2: SNHLY, FYNNEI. CDR3 DNA sequence: TGTGCCAGCAGACCGGGACAGGGAGAGACCCAGTACTTC. It encodes CASRPGQGETQYF.

This clone appeared a few times. The chain uses TRBV27 and TRBJ1-2; D is unresolved. Per the germline V gene, CDR1 is MNHEY and CDR2 is SMNVEV (reference sequence). Trimming cost V 6 bases and J 4 bases, with 18 bases left between them. The CDR3 has 15 residues. CDR3 sequence (DNA): TGTGCCAGCAGGATCGCCTCGGGAGGTGGCTATGGCTACACCTTC. Amino acid sequence: CASRIASGGGYGYTF.